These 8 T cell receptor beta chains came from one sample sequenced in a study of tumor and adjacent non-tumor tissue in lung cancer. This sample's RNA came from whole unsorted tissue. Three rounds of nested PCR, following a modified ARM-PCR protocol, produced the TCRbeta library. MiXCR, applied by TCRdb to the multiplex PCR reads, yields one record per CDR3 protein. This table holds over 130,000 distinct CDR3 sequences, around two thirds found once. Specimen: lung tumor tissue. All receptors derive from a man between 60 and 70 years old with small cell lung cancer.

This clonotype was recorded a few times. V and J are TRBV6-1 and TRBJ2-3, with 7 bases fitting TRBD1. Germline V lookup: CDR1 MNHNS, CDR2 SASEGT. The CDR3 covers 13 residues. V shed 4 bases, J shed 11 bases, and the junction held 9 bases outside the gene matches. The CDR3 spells CASSGNRDSGQYF. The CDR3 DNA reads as TGTGCCAGCAGTGGTAACCGGGACAGCGGGCAGTATTTT.

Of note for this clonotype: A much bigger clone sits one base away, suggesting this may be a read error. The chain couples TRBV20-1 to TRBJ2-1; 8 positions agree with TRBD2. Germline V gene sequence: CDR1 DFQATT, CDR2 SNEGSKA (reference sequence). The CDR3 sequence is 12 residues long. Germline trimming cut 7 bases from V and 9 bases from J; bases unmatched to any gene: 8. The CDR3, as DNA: TGCAGTGTATCTCGGGGGGGCCGTGAGCAGTTCTTC. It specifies CSVSRGGREQFF.

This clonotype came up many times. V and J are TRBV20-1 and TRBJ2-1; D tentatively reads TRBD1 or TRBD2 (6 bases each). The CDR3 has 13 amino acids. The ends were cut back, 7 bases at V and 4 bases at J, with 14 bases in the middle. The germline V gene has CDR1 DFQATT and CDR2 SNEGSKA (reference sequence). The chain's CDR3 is CSVPTRGYNEQFF. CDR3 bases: TGCAGTGTCCCGACTAGGGGGTACAATGAGCAGTTCTTC.

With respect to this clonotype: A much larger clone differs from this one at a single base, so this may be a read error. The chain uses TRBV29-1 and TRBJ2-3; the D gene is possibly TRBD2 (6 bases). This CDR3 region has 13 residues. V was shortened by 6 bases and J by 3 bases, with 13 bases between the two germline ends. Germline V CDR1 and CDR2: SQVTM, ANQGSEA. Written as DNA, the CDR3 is TGCAGCGTGGAGGGCGGACTAACAGATACGCAGTATTTT. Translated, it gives CSVEGGLTDTQYF.

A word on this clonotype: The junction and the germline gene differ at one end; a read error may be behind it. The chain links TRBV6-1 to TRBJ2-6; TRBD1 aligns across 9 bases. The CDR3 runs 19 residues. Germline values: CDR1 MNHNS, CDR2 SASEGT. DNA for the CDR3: TGTGGCAGCAGTGGTAGGTTGGGGACAGGGAACTCTGGGGCCAACGTCCTGACTTTC. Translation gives CGSSGRLGTGNSGANVLTF.

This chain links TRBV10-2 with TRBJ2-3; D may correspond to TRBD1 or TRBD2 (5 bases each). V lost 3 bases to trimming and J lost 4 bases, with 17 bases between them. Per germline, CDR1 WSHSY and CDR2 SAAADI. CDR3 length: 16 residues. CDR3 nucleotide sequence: TGCGCCAGCAGTGATAGTTATTTGGGGGTTGCAGATACGCAGTATTTT. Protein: CASSDSYLGVADTQYF.

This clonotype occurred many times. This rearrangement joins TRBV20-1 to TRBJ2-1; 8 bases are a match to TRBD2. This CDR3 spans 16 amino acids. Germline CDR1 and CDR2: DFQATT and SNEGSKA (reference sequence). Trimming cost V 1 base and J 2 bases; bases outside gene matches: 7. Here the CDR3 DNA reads TGCAGTGCTAGAGGGGGAACTAGCGGCCCCTACAATGAGCAGTTCTTC. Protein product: CSARGGTSGPYNEQFF.

The CDR3 bases are TGTGCCAGCAGCTTGGATAGCGACTCCTACAATGAGCAGTTCTTC. This gives the protein CASSLDSDSYNEQFF. The chain combines TRBV5-4 with TRBJ2-1; D might be TRBD2 (5 bases). Trimming removed 0 bases at V and 0 bases at J, with 7 bases between. Germline lookup yields CDR1 SGHNT and CDR2 YYREEE (reference sequence). The CDR3 length is 15 residues.